What follows are 9 T cell receptor beta chains derived from one specimen sequenced in a study of blood T cell repertoires in COVID-19. Assay used: immunoSEQ multiplex PCR; TCRdb lists only in-frame clones, some missing. The table shows tens of thousands of clones, with more than 90% occurring only once. Material: peripheral blood. The source is a man aged 45 to 65 with acute or convalescent COVID-19.

The genes are TRBV6-2 or TRBV6-3 and TRBJ2-1, with D perhaps matching TRBD1 (6 bases). The CDR3 is 15 amino acids. Per germline, CDR1 MNHEY and CDR2 SVGEGT. V lost 5 bases to trimming and J lost 0 bases, with 11 bases between them. The CDR3 DNA is TGTGCCAGCAGTCGCGACAGGAGCTCCTACAATGAGCAGTTCTTC. This gives the protein CASSRDRSSYNEQFF.

This chain joins TRBV19 and TRBJ1-5; D is ambiguous. The CDR3 has 15 residues. Germline CDR1 LNHDA, CDR2 SQIVND (reference sequence). V lost 3 bases and J 4 bases, leaving 13 bases between the germline ends. CDR3 loop: CASSIGRESNQPQHF. CDR3 nucleotide sequence: TGTGCCAGTAGTATTGGGAGGGAATCAAATCAGCCCCAGCATTTT.

The chain is built from TRBV11-2 and TRBJ1-6; tentative D call: TRBD1 (6 bases). The V gene's germline CDR1 is SGHAT and CDR2 FQNNGV. The CDR3 has 15 amino acids. The V gene lost 5 bases and the J gene lost 5 bases, with 13 bases spanning the gap. CDR3 residues: CASSAGQTDNSPLHF. CDR3 nucleotides: TGTGCCAGCAGCGCCGGACAGACGGATAATTCACCCCTCCACTTT.

V is TRBV5-1 and J is TRBJ1-6; no reliable D call. The ends were cut back, 4 bases at V and 7 bases at J, with 15 bases in the middle. Per the germline V gene, CDR1 is SGHRS and CDR2 is YFSETQ. This CDR3 is 15 amino acids long. DNA of the CDR3: TGCGCCAGCAGCCTAACATCGAGAGGGAATTCACCCCTCCACTTT. Translating gives CASSLTSRGNSPLHF.

The J gene is TRBJ2-2, the V gene TRBV7-6; 9 bases fit TRBD2. Germline loops: CDR1 SGHVS, CDR2 FNYEAQ. Germline trimming cut 5 bases from V and 5 bases from J; bases unmatched to any gene: 6. CDR3 length equals 15 residues. CDR3 protein: CASSISGSGTGELFF. CDR3 nucleotides: TGTGCCAGCAGCATTAGCGGGAGTGGAACCGGGGAGCTGTTTTTT.

This chain uses TRBV28 with TRBJ1-6; maybe TRBD1 (6 bases). CDR3 length equals 14 residues. V shed 5 bases and J shed 9 bases, with 14 bases lying between them. CDR1 is MDHEN, CDR2 SYDVKM, per germline. The CDR3 spells CASSETGVFSPLHF. The CDR3 DNA follows: TGTGCCAGCAGTGAGACAGGAGTATTTTCACCCCTCCACTTT.

The genes are TRBV3-1 (or the pseudogene TRBV3-2) and TRBJ1-4; the D gene is possibly TRBD1 (5 bases). V gave up 1 base and J gave up 1 base, with 10 bases separating them. The CDR3 loop spans 16 amino acids. Looked up from germline, CDR1 is LGHDT and CDR2 is YNNKEL (reference sequence). This CDR3 is CASSQGLGVTNEKLFF. The CDR3, as DNA: TGTGCCAGCAGCCAAGGATTAGGGGTAACTAATGAAAAACTGTTTTTT.

The chain combines TRBV3-1 (or the pseudogene TRBV3-2) with TRBJ2-7; 8 bases fit TRBD2. The CDR3 spans 17 residues. The germline CDR1 and CDR2 sequences are LGHDT and YNNKEL (reference sequence). With 0 bases clipped from V and 0 bases from J, the junction kept 7 bases outside the gene matches. Written as DNA, the CDR3 is TGTGCCAGCAGCCAAGACCGACTAGCGCGACTCTCCTACGAGCAGTACTTC. Protein product: CASSQDRLARLSYEQYF.

This chain uses TRBV4-2 with TRBJ2-7, with D perhaps TRBD1 (6 bases). V was shortened by 0 bases and J by 7 bases, with 16 bases between the two germline ends. Germline V gene sequence: CDR1 LGHNA, CDR2 YNFKEQ. This CDR3 region has 15 residues. This CDR3 reads CASSQDSGRGREQYF. The CDR3 nucleotides are TGTGCCAGCAGCCAAGATTCTGGCAGGGGTCGGGAGCAGTACTTC.